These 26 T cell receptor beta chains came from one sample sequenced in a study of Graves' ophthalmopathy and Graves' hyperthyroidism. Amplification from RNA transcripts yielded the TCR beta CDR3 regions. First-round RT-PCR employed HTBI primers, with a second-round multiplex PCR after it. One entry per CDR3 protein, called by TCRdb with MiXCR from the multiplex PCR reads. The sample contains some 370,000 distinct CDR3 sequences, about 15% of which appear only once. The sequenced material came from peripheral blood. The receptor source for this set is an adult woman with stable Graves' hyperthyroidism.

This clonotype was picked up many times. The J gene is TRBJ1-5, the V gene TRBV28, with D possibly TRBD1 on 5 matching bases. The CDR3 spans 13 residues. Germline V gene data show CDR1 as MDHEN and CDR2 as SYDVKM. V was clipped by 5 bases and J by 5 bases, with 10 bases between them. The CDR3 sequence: CASSTGGYQPQHF. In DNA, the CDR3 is TGTGCCAGCAGTACGGGGGGTTATCAGCCCCAGCATTTT.

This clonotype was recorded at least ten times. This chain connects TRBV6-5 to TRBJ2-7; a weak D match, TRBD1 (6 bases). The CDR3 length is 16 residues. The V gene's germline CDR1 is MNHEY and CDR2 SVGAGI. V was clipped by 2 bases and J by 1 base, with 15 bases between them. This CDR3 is CASSYLPLQGSYEQYF. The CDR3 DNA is TGTGCCAGCAGTTACCTACCCCTACAGGGTTCCTACGAGCAGTACTTC.

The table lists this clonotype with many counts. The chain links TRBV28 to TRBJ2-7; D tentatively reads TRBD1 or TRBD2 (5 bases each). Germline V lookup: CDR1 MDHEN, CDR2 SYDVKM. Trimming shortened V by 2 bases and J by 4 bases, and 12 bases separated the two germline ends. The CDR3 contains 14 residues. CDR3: CASSLGDGAYEQYF. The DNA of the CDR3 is TGTGCCAGCAGTTTAGGCGACGGGGCATACGAGCAGTACTTC.

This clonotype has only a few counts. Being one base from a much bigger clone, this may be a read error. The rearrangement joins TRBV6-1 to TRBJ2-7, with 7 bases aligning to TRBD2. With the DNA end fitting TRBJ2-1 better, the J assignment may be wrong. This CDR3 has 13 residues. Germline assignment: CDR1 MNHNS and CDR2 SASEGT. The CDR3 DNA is TGTGCCAGCAGTCGGACTAGTTTCCACGAGCAGTTCTTC. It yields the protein CASSRTSFHEQFF.

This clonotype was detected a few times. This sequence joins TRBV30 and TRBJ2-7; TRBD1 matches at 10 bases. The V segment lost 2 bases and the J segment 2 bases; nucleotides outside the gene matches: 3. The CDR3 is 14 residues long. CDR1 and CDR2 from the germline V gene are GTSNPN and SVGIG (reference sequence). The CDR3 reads CAWSSGTGAYEQYF. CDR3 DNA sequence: TGTGCCTGGAGTTCCGGGACAGGGGCCTACGAGCAGTACTTC.

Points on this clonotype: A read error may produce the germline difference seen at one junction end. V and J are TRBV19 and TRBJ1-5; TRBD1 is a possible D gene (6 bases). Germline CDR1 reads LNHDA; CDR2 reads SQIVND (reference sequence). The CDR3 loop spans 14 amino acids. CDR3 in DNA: TGTGCCAGTAGGATAGTCGGGGGGCTTCAGCCCCAGCATTTT. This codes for CASRIVGGLQPQHF.

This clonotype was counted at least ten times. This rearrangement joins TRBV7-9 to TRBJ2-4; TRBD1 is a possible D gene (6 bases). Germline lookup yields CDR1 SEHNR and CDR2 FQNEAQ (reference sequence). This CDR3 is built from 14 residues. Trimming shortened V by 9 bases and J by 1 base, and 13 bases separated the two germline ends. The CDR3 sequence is CARNRAAAKNIQYF. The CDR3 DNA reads TGTGCCAGAAACAGGGCGGCGGCCAAAAACATTCAGTACTTC.

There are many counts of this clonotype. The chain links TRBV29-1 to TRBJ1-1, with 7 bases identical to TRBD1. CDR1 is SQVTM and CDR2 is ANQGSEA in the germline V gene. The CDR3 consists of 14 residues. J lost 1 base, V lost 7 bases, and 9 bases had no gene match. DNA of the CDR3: TGCAGCGCACGCTTACAGGGGCCGAACACTGAAGCTTTCTTT. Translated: CSARLQGPNTEAFF. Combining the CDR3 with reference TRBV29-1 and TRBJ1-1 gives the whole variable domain SAVISQKPSRDICQRGTSLTIQCQVDSQVTMMFWYRQQPGQSLTLIATANQGSEATYESGFVIDKFPISRPNLTFSTLTVSNMSPEDSSIYLCSARLQGPNTEAFFGQGTRLTVV.

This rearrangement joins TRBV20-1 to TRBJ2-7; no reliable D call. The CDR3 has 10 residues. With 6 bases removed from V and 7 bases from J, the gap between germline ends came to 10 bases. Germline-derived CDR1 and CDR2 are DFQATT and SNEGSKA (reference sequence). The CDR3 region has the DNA TGCAGTGCCAGTTCTCTTGAGCAGTACTTC. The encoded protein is CSASSLEQYF.

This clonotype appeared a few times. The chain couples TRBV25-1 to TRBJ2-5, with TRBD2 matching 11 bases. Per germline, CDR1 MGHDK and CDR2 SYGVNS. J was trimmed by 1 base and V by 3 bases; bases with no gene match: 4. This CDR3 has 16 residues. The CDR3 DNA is TGTGCCAGCAGTGAGGGGACTAGCGGAACCCAAGAGACCCAGTACTTC. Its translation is CASSEGTSGTQETQYF.

Written as DNA, the CDR3 is TGTGCCAGCAGCCGAGGGGGCGCGGGTGAAGCTTTCTTT. Translation: CASSRGGAGEAFF. V and J are TRBV12-3 or TRBV12-4 and TRBJ1-1; 7 bases agree with TRBD1. This CDR3 spans 13 amino acids. V shed 6 bases and J 7 bases; nucleotides not matched to a gene: 8.

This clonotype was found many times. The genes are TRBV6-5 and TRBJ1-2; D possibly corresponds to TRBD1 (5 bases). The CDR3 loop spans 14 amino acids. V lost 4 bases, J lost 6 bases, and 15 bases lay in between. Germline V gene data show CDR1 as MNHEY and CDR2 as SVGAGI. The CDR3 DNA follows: TGTGCCAGCAGTTCCAGGAGGGGCGTTGATGGCTACACCTTC. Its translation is CASSSRRGVDGYTF.

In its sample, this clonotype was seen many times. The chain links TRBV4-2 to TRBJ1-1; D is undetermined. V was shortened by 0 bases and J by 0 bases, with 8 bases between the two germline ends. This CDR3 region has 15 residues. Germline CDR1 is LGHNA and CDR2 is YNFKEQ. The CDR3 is CASSQDSRMNTEAFF. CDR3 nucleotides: TGTGCCAGCAGCCAAGATTCCCGGATGAACACTGAAGCTTTCTTT.

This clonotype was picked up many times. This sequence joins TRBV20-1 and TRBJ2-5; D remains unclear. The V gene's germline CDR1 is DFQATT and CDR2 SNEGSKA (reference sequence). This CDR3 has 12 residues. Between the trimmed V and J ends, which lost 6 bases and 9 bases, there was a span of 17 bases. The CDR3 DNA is TGCAGTGCCCCGAACGGCGGTTTCGCCCAGTACTTC. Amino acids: CSAPNGGFAQYF.

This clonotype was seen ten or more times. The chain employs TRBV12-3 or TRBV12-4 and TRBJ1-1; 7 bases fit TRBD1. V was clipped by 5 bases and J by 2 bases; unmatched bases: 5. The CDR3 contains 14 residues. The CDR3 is CASSRQGRNTEAFF. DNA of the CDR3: TGTGCCAGCAGTCGACAGGGTCGAAACACTGAAGCTTTCTTT.

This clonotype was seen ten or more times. This CDR3 is CASSLLTSGATYEQYF. As DNA, the CDR3 is TGTGCCAGCAGTTTATTGACTAGCGGGGCTACCTACGAGCAGTACTTC. The V call is TRBV27, the J call TRBJ2-7; 11 nucleotides match TRBD2. Germline values: CDR1 MNHEY, CDR2 SMNVEV (reference sequence). With V trimmed by 1 base and J by 2 bases, 4 bases remained unmatched. CDR3 size: 16 residues.

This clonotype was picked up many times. CDR3 sequence: CATTSGGSGTEAFF. DNA of the CDR3: TGTGCCACCACCTCAGGGGGCTCAGGCACTGAAGCTTTCTTT. The gene calls are TRBV2 and TRBJ1-1, with TRBD1 matching 8 bases. V shed 10 bases and J 4 bases; nucleotides not matched to a gene: 11. The CDR3 has 14 residues. Germline V gene data show CDR1 as SNHLY and CDR2 as FYNNEI. Filled out from reference TRBV2 and TRBJ1-1, the complete variable domain reads EPEVTQTPSHQVTQMGQEVILRCVPISNHLYFYWYRQILGQKVEFLVSFYNNEISEKSEIFDDQFSVERPDGSNFTLKIRSTKLEDSAMYFCATTSGGSGTEAFFGQGTRLTVV.

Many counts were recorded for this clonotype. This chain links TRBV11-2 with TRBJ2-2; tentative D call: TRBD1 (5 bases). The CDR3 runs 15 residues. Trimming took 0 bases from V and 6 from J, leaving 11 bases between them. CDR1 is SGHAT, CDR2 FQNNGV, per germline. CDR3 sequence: CASSLDRVNPGELFF. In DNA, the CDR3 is TGTGCCAGCAGCTTAGACAGGGTCAACCCCGGGGAGCTGTTTTTT.

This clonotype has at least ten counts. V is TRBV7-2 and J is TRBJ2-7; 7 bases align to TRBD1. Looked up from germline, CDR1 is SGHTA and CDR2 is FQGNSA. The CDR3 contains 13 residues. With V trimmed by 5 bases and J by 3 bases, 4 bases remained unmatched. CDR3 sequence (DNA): TGTGCCAGCAGCACCGGACAGGTCTACGAGCAGTACTTC. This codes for CASSTGQVYEQYF.

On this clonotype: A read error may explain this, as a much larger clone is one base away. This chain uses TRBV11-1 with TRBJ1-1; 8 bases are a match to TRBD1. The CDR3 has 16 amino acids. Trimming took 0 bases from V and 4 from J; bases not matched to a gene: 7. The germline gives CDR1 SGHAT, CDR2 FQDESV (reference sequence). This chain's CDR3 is CASSLATGGMVTEAFF. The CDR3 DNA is TGTGCCAGCAGCTTAGCTACAGGGGGTATGGTCACTGAAGCTTTCTTT. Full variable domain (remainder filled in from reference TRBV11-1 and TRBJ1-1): EAEVAQSPRYKITEKSQAVAFWCDPISGHATLYWYRQILGQGPELLVQFQDESVVDDSQLPKDRFSAERLKGVDSTLKIQPAELGDSAMYLCASSLATGGMVTEAFFGQGTRLTVV.

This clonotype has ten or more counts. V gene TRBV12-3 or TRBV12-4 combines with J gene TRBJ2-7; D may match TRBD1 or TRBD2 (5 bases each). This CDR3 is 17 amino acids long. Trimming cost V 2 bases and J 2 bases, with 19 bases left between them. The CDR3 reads CASSLQRFRDRPYEQYF. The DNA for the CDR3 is TGTGCCAGCAGTTTACAACGCTTCCGGGACCGGCCCTACGAGCAGTACTTC.

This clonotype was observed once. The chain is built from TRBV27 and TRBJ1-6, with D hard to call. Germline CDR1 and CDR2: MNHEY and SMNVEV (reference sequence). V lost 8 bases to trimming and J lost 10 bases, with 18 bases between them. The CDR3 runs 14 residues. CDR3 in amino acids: CASGGVGAGSPLHF. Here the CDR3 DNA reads TGTGCCAGCGGCGGTGTGGGCGCGGGCTCACCCCTCCACTTT.

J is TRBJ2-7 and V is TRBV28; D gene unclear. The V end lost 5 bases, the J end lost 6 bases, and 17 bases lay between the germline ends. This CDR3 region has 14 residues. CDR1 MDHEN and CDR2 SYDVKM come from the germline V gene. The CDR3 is CASSSPIRSREQYF. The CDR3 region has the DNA TGTGCCAGCAGTAGCCCGATCAGGTCACGCGAGCAGTACTTC.

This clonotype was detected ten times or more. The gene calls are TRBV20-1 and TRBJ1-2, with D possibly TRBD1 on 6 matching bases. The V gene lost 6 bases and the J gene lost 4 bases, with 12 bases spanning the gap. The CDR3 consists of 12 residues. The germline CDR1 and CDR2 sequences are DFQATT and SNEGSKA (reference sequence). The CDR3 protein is CSAPRGVYGYTF. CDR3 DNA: TGCAGTGCACCGAGGGGGGTCTATGGCTACACCTTC.

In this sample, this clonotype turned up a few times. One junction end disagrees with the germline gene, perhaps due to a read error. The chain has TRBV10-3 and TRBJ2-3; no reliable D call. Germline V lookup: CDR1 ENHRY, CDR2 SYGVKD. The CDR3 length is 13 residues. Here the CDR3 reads CANSESPGDTQYF. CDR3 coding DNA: TGTGCCAACAGTGAGTCCCCCGGAGATACGCAGTATTTT.

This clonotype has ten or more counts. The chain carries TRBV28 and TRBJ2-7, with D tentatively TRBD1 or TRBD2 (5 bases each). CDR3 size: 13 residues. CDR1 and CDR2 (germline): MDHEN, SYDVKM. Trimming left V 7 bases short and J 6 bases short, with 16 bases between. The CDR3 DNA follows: TGTGCCAGCATCCTTGTAGGGACCCGCGAGCAGTACTTC. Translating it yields CASILVGTREQYF.